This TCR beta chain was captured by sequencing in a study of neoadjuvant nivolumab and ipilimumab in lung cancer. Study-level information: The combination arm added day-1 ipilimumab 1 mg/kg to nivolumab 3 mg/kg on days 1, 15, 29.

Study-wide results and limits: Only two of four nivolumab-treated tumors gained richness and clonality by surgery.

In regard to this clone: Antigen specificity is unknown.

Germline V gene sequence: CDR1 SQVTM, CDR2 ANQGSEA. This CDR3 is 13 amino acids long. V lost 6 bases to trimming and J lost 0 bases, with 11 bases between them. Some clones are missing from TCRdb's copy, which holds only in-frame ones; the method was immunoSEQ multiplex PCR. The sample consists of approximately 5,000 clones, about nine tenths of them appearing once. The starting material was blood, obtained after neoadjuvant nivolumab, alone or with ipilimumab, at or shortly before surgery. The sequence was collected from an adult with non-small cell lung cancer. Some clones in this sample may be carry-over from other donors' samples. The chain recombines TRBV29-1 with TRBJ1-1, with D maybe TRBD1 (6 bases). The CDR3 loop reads CSVAGGLNTEAFF. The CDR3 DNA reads TGCAGCGTCGCCGGGGGCCTGAACACTGAAGCTTTCTTT.